The 10 T cell receptor beta chains reported below all come from one sample, sequenced in a study of blood T cell repertoires in COVID-19. Sequencing used immunoSEQ multiplex PCR; TCRdb keeps in-frame clones, though not all of them. The sample holds tens of thousands of clones, roughly 88% seen once. Sequences were obtained from peripheral blood. These receptors originate from a man between 65 and 79 years old with acute or convalescent COVID-19.

Turning to this clone: Germline and junction disagree at one end, which may indicate a read error. The chain joins TRBV24-1 to TRBJ2-7; D remains ambiguous. Germline V gene lookup returns CDR1 KGHDR and CDR2 SFDVKD. The CDR3 consists of 11 residues. This CDR3 is CATSDFTTLHF. For the CDR3, the DNA is TGTGCCACCAGTGATTTTACAACCCTGCACTTC.

The count of this clone is one. The chain joins TRBV19 to TRBJ2-1; D call uncertain. Trimming pared 4 bases from V and 0 bases from J, leaving 13 bases between. Germline V gene sequence: CDR1 LNHDA, CDR2 SQIVND (reference sequence). The CDR3 is 16 residues long. This CDR3 is CASSTLPRSSYNEQFF. CDR3 in DNA: TGTGCCAGTAGTACCCTTCCACGGAGCTCCTACAATGAGCAGTTCTTC.

The chain couples TRBV7-8 to TRBJ1-2; D is unresolved. V was shortened by 5 bases and J by 7 bases, with 11 bases between the two germline ends. CDR1 and CDR2 from the germline V gene are SGHVS and FQNEAQ. This CDR3 region has 12 residues. CDR3: CASSLGSTGYTF. The DNA for the CDR3 is TGTGCCAGCAGCCTGGGCAGTACTGGCTACACCTTC.

The V and J genes are TRBV7-3 and TRBJ2-2, with 13 bases fitting TRBD2. The CDR3 sequence is 16 residues long. CDR1 and CDR2 from the germline V gene are SGHTA and FQGTGA. The trim removed 5 bases at V and 8 bases at J, leaving 8 bases unmatched. The CDR3 here is CASSPALAGGRGELFF. The CDR3 DNA reads as TGTGCCAGCAGCCCCGCACTAGCGGGAGGGAGGGGGGAGCTGTTTTTT.

The rearrangement joins TRBV4-3 to TRBJ1-4; D gene uncertain. The V gene's germline CDR1 is LGHNA and CDR2 YSLEER. The CDR3 has 16 amino acids. V lost 4 bases and J 1 base, leaving 13 bases between the germline ends. CDR3 bases: TGCGCCAGCAGCCGTCTTGCGGGAGGAACTAATGAAAAACTGTTTTTT. Residues: CASSRLAGGTNEKLFF.

This chain connects TRBV5-4 to TRBJ2-3, with D possibly TRBD2 on 6 matching bases. Germline loops: CDR1 SGHNT, CDR2 YYREEE (reference sequence). The CDR3 runs to 15 residues. Trimming removed 0 bases at V and 3 bases at J, with 11 bases between. The CDR3 reads CASSLEWRGTDTQYF. The CDR3 region has the DNA TGTGCCAGCAGCTTGGAGTGGCGGGGAACAGATACGCAGTATTTT.

The chain couples TRBV3-1 (or the pseudogene TRBV3-2) to TRBJ2-1; no clear D. Between the trimmed V and J ends, which lost 1 base and 6 bases, there was a span of 7 bases. Germline V gives CDR1 LGHDT, CDR2 YNNKEL (reference sequence). The CDR3 loop spans 13 amino acids. The CDR3 DNA reads TGTGCCAGCAGCCAAGTATTCTCCAATGAGCAGTTCTTC. Its translation: CASSQVFSNEQFF.

The V and J genes are TRBV3-1 (or the pseudogene TRBV3-2) and TRBJ2-7; D is unresolved. CDR3 length: 12 amino acids. Germline lookup yields CDR1 LGHDT and CDR2 YNNKEL (reference sequence). Trimming stripped 3 bases from V and 3 bases from J, with 6 bases between. Here the CDR3 reads CASSHASYEQYF. The DNA for the CDR3 is TGTGCCAGCAGCCATGCCAGCTACGAGCAGTACTTC.

This chain connects TRBV28 to TRBJ2-7; the D gene is possibly TRBD1 (5 bases). The CDR3 consists of 12 residues. The germline CDR1 and CDR2 sequences are MDHEN and SYDVKM. V lost 3 bases and J 7 bases, leaving 10 bases between the germline ends. CDR3 in DNA: TGTGCCAGCAGTTTTTCAGGGCTTGAGCAGTACTTC. Translating it yields CASSFSGLEQYF.

V gene TRBV5-6 combines with J gene TRBJ2-7, with 7 bases matching TRBD1. This CDR3 spans 14 amino acids. The junction had 2 bases not matched to a gene; V was cut back by 2 bases and J by 0 bases. CDR1 SGHDT and CDR2 YYEEEE come from the germline V gene. The CDR3 protein is CASSFDRVSYEQYF. As DNA, the CDR3 is TGTGCCAGCAGCTTCGACAGGGTCTCCTACGAGCAGTACTTC.